The next 3 T cell receptor beta chains were all read from a single sample in a study of cytomegalovirus exposure and HLA in healthy donors. Vbeta (60) and Jbeta (13) primers were used in the PCR. The repertoire was sequenced with immunoSEQ multiplex PCR; TCRdb's copy has only in-frame clones and lacks some. This table lists about 130,000 clones. The sequenced sample consisted of PBMCs. Receptors originate from a man aged 25-45 years in good health and CMV-seronegative.

The chain uses TRBV29-1 and TRBJ1-1; D unclear. Germline CDR1 reads SQVTM; CDR2 reads ANQGSEA. With 5 bases removed from V and 1 base from J, the gap between germline ends came to 5 bases. This CDR3 comprises 11 residues. The CDR3 DNA is TGCAGCGTTTACGGGAACACTGAAGCTTTCTTT. Protein: CSVYGNTEAFF.

The rearrangement uses TRBV19 and TRBJ2-3; tentatively, D is TRBD2 (7 bases). The germline CDR1 and CDR2 sequences are LNHDA and SQIVND (reference sequence). CDR3 length: 13 residues. V lost 10 bases and J 4 bases, leaving 15 bases between the germline ends. This chain's CDR3 is CATARGGSDTQYF. The CDR3 DNA follows: TGTGCCACCGCGAGGGGGGGTTCAGATACGCAGTATTTT.

The rearrangement links TRBV27 to TRBJ2-1; 7 nucleotides agree with TRBD1. In germline, CDR1 is MNHEY, CDR2 SMNVEV (reference sequence). J was trimmed by 7 bases and V by 0 bases; bases with no gene match: 3. CDR3 length equals 14 residues. This CDR3 reads CASSLSLQGNEQFF. CDR3 in DNA: TGTGCCAGCAGTTTATCCCTACAGGGGAATGAGCAGTTCTTC.